This T cell receptor beta chain was obtained from a study of OX40 agonist ivuxolimab in advanced cancers. Study in general: Partial responses occurred in Three dose-escalation patients, one with hepatocellular carcinoma and two with cutaneous melanoma.

The table lists this clone with a few counts. Per germline, CDR1 LNHDA and CDR2 SQIVND (reference sequence). Trimming at V came to 5 bases and at J to 6 bases, leaving 7 bases not matched to a gene. There are 15 residues in the CDR3. Some clones are missing from TCRdb's copy, which holds only in-frame ones; the method was immunoSEQ multiplex PCR. The table records about 54,000 clones, more than 85% of them present only once. This chain links TRBV19 with TRBJ1-6, with TRBD1 identical over 7 bases. The input for sequencing was CD4+ or CD8+ T cells sorted from blood, taken in a trial of the OX40 agonist ivuxolimab. The receptor was isolated from an adult with an advanced solid tumor such as melanoma, head and neck, liver or kidney cancer. CDR3 sequence: CASSVYRQGNSPLHF. CDR3 sequence (DNA): TGTGCCAGTAGTGTTTACCGACAGGGTAATTCACCCCTCCACTTT. The full variable domain, completed using reference TRBV19 and TRBJ1-6, is DGGITQSPKYLFRKEGQNVTLSCEQNLNHDAMYWYRQDPGQGLRLIYYSQIVNDFQKGDIAEGYSVSREKKESFPLTVTSAQKNPTAFYLCASSVYRQGNSPLHFGNGTRLTVT.